This T cell receptor beta chain is drawn from a study of T cell repertoires in cytomegalovirus infection. Study-wide context: Alongside well-studied HLA-B-restricted CMV epitopes, recently identified HLA-C-restricted CMV epitopes were also used.

Study-level findings and limits: Individuals carrying CMV plus the relevant HLA were identified by cumulative frequency of public TCR beta families. CMV-specific TCR beta clonotypes restricted by HLA-C dominated the ex vivo response.

After removal of 8 bases from V and 0 bases from J, the junction contained 5 bases not matched to a gene. Germline loops: CDR1 SGHTA, CDR2 FQGNSA. This CDR3 is built from 15 residues. TCRdb processed the reads anew with MiXCR; each CDR3 protein has one entry. Here the sample spans a few hundred thousand distinct CDR3 sequences, roughly 42% being singletons. This clonotype was counted ten times or more. Its target is unknown. The chain uses TRBV7-2 and TRBJ1-5; 9 bases are shared with TRBD1. Sample: cultured PBMCs, taken from culture after CMV antigen stimulation. The TCR was taken from a human donor in good health (CMV status not recorded). Some clones in this sample may be carry-over from other donors' samples. CDR3 nucleotide sequence: TGTGCCAGCTCGGGGACAGGGATTAGCAATCAGCCCCAGCATTTT. Its protein product is CASSGTGISNQPQHF.